This T cell receptor beta chain was identified in a study of response to subunit inactivated influenza vaccine. Broader study findings: Researchers suggested that each seasonal influenza vaccination recruits few new T cells.

This clonotype occurred many times. The antigen is unknown. TCRdb ran MiXCR on the RT-PCR reads and lists one entry per CDR3 protein. Seen here are under 550,000 distinct CDR3 sequences, more than 7% observed once, and the top ten hold 10% to 15%. The V and J ends lost 0 bases and 4 bases respectively, with 13 bases between them. From germline, CDR1 is KGHSY and CDR2 FQNENV. The CDR3 totals 16 residues. The gene calls are TRBV16 and TRBJ1-3, with D perhaps TRBD1 (5 bases). This sequence was found in a man aged 50 to 69 who received an inactivated influenza vaccine. The sample consisted of PBMCs from blood, taken about 23 months after vaccination. The CDR3 bases are TGTGCCAGCAGCCAATCATCGGGGCTTTCGGGAAACACCATATATTTT. Amino acids: CASSQSSGLSGNTIYF.